This is a list of T cell receptor beta chains from one sample in a study of blood T cell repertoires in COVID-19. Libraries were prepared by immunoSEQ multiplex PCR; TCRdb keeps only in-frame clonotypes and omits some of them. The sample lists more than 150,000 clones, roughly 90% occurring once. Sequenced input: peripheral blood. The origin of the receptors is a man aged 65-85 years with active or convalescent COVID-19. The CDR3 runs from the conserved cysteine through the conserved F or W. A D gene is named only where the DNA matches it firmly. The size of a clone is reported for some rows only, either as once, few or many, or as a class for expanded clones.

TRBV19,-,-,TRBJ1-5,TGTGCCAGTAGTATAGGGACGGACAATGGGGGAGCGGGGCCCCAGCATTTT,CASSIGTDNGGAGPQHF
TRBV5-1,-,-,TRBJ2-7,TGCGCCAGCAGGCCTGATACAGGGAAGCAAGAGCAGTACTTC,CASRPDTGKQEQYF
TRBV5-1,-,TRBD2,TRBJ2-7,TGCGCCAGCAGCACAACTAGCGGGAGCTACGAGCAGTACTTC,CASSTTSGSYEQYF
TRBV30,once,-,TRBJ1-1,TGTGCCTGGACCGGCACTGAAGCTTTCTTT,CAWTGTEAFF
TRBV10-2,few,TRBD1,TRBJ1-4,TGCGCCAGCAGTCTGGGACAGGGGGTGAACGGGGAAAAACTGTTTTTT,CASSLGQGVNGEKLFF
TRBV15,once,-,TRBJ1-2,TGTGCCACCAGCCCAGAAGGGGGTAACTATGGCTACACCTTC,CATSPEGGNYGYTF
TRBV5-1,few,TRBD2,TRBJ2-7,TGCGCCAGCAGCTTGGCCCCGCTAGCGGAATCCTACGAGCAGTACTTC,CASSLAPLAESYEQYF
TRBV18,-,TRBD1,TRBJ1-1,TGTGCCAGCTCGACCTTCGGAACCGGGACAGCCCCGCCAGGGACTGAAGCTTTCTTT,CASSTFGTGTAPPGTEAFF
TRBV6-2/TRBV6-3,-,-,TRBJ2-5,TGTGCCAGCAGTCCCTGGCAGGGAGGCGGCGGAGAGACCCAGTACTTC,CASSPWQGGGGETQYF
TRBV6-2/TRBV6-3,-,-,TRBJ2-1,TGTGCCAGCAGTCCGGACGGGAACTCCTACAATGAGCAGTTCTTC,CASSPDGNSYNEQFF
TRBV19,-,-,TRBJ2-2,TGTGCCAGTAGTCAAGCGAGGAACACCGGGGAGCTGTTTTTT,CASSQARNTGELFF
TRBV7-3,-,TRBD1,TRBJ1-2,TGTGCCAGCACCGGGACAGGGGTCTATGGCTACACCTTC,CASTGTGVYGYTF
TRBV7-9,once,TRBD1,TRBJ1-1,TGTGCCAGCACCGCGACAGGGCTCACTGAAGCTTTCTTT,CASTATGLTEAFF
TRBV7-2,-,TRBD1,TRBJ1-2,TGTGCCAGCAGCACCGGGACAGGGAGGAAGGGCTACACCTTC,CASSTGTGRKGYTF
TRBV19,-,-,TRBJ2-1,TGTGCCAGTAGATCGGTTGGAGTTTCCAATGAGCAGTTCTTC,CASRSVGVSNEQFF
TRBV4-3,few,-,TRBJ1-1,TGCGCCAGCAGCCAAGATTGGGGGGATCTGGCTTTCTTT,CASSQDWGDLAFF
TRBV5-1,-,-,TRBJ1-2,TGCGCCAGCAGCTCGGACCTTCAGGGGATAGGTGGCTACACCTTC,CASSSDLQGIGGYTF
TRBV7-9,-,-,TRBJ2-7,TGTGCCAGCAGCCCCCGGGACTCACACTACGAGCAGTACTTC,CASSPRDSHYEQYF
TRBV30,-,TRBD2,TRBJ2-7,TGTGCCTGGAGTCCTCGACTAGCGGGAGGGGGGGAGCAGTACTTC,CAWSPRLAGGGEQYF
TRBV5-5,few,TRBD1,TRBJ2-7,TGTGCCAGCAGCCAACAGGGGGCCTACGAGCAGTACTTC,CASSQQGAYEQYF
TRBV29-1,-,TRBD1,TRBJ2-2,TGCAGCGGGGACAGGGGGAACACCGGGGAGCTGTTTTTT,CSGDRGNTGELFF
TRBV14,-,-,TRBJ1-2,TGTGCCAGCAGCCAACAGGGAGGCCATGGCTACACCTTC,CASSQQGGHGYTF
TRBV9,few,-,TRBJ1-2,TGTGCCAGCAGCGTAGAGGGGCTCGCGCGCTATGGCTACACCTTC,CASSVEGLARYGYTF
TRBV18,-,-,TRBJ2-7,TGTGCCAGCTCACCATACAGCAAAACCTACGAGCAGTACTTC,CASSPYSKTYEQYF
TRBV7-9,-,-,TRBJ2-7,TGTGCCAGCAGCCCACGAGTCTACGAGCAGTACTTC,CASSPRVYEQYF
TRBV6-1,-,TRBD1,TRBJ2-5,TGTGCCAGCAGTAAAGACAGGGTTTATGAGACCCAGTACTTC,CASSKDRVYETQYF
TRBV19,-,-,TRBJ1-2,TGTGCCAGTAGTATAAGCCCCGGGTCCTACTATGGCTACACCTTC,CASSISPGSYYGYTF
TRBV19,once,-,TRBJ1-1,TGTGCCAGTAGTTTTTCGGTTCCGGGCACTGAAGCTTTCTTT,CASSFSVPGTEAFF
TRBV28,once,-,TRBJ1-5,TGTGCCAGCCTCACAAGCAATCAGCCCCAGCATTTT,CASLTSNQPQHF
TRBV7-2,-,-,TRBJ2-2,TGTGCCAGCAGCTTAAACAGACCCGGGGAGCTGTTTTTT,CASSLNRPGELFF
TRBV7-9,-,-,TRBJ2-7,TGTGCCAGCAGCTTCTTACCAGACAGTTACGAGCAGTACTTC,CASSFLPDSYEQYF
TRBV4-1,-,-,TRBJ1-1,TGCGCCAGCAGCCCAACGCTCGGACAGTCGGCTTTCTTT,CASSPTLGQSAFF
TRBV6-2/TRBV6-3,once,TRBD1,TRBJ1-2,TGTGCCAGCAGTACGGGACAGAATAACTATGGCTACACCTTC,CASSTGQNNYGYTF
TRBV12-5,-,-,TRBJ1-1,TGTGCTAGTGGTTCCGACGGACCGGGGGGAGCTTTCTTT,CASGSDGPGGAFF
TRBV9,-,-,TRBJ2-1,TGTGCCAGCAGCATAACCGGGACTGCCCTGGAGCAGTTCTTC,CASSITGTALEQFF
TRBV10-2,-,TRBD2,TRBJ2-1,TGCGCCAGCAGGGCGACAAGCGGGAGAGGGAATGAGCAGTTCTTC,CASRATSGRGNEQFF
TRBV6-1,-,TRBD2,TRBJ2-7,TGTGCCAGCAGTGATTTTCTAGCGGGGGCTAGCGACGAGCAGTACTTC,CASSDFLAGASDEQYF
TRBV6-2/TRBV6-3,-,TRBD1,TRBJ2-6,TGTGCCAGCAGTTACCGCCAGACAGGGGGTTATTCCTCTGGGGCCAACGTCCTGACTTTC,CASSYRQTGGYSSGANVLTF
TRBV6-5,-,-,TRBJ1-3,TGTGCCAGCAGTTACCGACAGCCTGGAAACACCATATATTTT,CASSYRQPGNTIYF